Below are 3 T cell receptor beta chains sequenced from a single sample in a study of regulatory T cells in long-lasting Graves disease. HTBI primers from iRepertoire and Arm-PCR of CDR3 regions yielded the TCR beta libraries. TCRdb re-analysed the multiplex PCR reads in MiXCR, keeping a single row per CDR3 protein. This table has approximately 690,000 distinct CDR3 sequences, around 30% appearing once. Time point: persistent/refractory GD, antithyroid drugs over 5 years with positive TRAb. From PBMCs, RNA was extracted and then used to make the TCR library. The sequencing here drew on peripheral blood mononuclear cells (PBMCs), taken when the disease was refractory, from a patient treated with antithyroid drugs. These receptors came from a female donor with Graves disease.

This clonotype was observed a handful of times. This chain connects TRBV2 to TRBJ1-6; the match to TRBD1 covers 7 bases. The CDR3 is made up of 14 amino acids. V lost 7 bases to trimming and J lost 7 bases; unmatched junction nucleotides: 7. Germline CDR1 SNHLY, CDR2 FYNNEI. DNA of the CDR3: TGTGCCAGCACCCCGGGACAGATGAATTCACCCCTCCACTTT. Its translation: CASTPGQMNSPLHF.

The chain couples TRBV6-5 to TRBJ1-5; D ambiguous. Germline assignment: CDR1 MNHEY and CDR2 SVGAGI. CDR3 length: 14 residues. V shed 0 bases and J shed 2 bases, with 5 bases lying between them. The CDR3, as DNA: TGTGCCAGCAGTTACTCGATGGGCAATCAGCCCCAGCATTTT. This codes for CASSYSMGNQPQHF.

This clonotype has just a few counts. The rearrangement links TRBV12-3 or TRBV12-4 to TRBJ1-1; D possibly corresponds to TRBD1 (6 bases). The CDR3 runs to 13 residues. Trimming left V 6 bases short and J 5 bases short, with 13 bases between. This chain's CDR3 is CASSEGGWTEAFF. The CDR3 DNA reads TGTGCCAGCAGCGAAGGGGGTTGGACTGAAGCTTTCTTT.